This TCR beta chain was retrieved from a study of PD-1 and CTLA-4 blockade in melanoma. The table came from immunoSEQ multiplex PCR; TCRdb's copy has only in-frame clones and leaves some out. Of 25,000 to 30,000 clones in the sample, approximately 88% were seen once. V dropped 2 bases and J dropped 3 bases, with 13 bases sitting between them. The CDR3 has 15 amino acids. The germline V gene encodes CDR1 MNHEY and CDR2 SMNVEV (reference sequence). This chain connects TRBV27 to TRBJ1-2, with D possibly matching TRBD1 (6 bases). The clonotype comes from a human donor with melanoma. The material sequenced was CD8+ T cells from peripheral blood, taken before anti-PD-1 treatment. The CDR3 bases are TGTGCCAGCAGTTTACAGGGAGGGGGTTACTATGGCTACACCTTC. This sequence encodes CASSLQGGGYYGYTF.